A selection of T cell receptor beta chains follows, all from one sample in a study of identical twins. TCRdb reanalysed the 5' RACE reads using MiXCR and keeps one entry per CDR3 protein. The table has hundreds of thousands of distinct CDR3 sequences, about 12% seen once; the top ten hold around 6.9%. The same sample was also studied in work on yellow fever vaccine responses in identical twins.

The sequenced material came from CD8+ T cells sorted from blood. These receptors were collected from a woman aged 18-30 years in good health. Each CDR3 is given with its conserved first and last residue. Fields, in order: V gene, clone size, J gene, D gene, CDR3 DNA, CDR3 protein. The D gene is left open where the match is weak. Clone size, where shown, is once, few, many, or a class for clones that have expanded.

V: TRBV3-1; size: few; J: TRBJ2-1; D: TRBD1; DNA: TGTGCCAGCAGCCAAGATTGGGGACAGGGTTCCTACAATGAGCAGTTCTTC; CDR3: CASSQDWGQGSYNEQFF
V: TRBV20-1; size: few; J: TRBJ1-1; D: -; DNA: TGCAGTGCTATCTCAGTGGGGTACACTGAAGCTTTCTTT; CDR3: CSAISVGYTEAFF
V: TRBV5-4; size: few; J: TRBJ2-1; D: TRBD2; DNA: TGTGCCAGCAGCCCTACAGGGACTAGCGAAAAGGGGAATGAGCAGTTCTTC; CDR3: CASSPTGTSEKGNEQFF
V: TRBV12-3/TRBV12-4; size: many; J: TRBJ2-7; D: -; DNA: TGTGCCAGCAGTCCCGGGACACTTGCCTACGAGCAGTACTTC; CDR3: CASSPGTLAYEQYF
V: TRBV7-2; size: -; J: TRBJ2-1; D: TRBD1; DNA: TGTGCCAGCAGCTTACTGGGGACAGGGCACAATGAGCAGTTCTTC; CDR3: CASSLLGTGHNEQFF
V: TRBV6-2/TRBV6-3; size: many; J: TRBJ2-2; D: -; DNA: TGTGCCAGCAGTCACGGGACGGAACTAAACACCGGGGAGCTGTTTTTT; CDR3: CASSHGTELNTGELFF
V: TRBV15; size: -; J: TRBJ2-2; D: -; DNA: TGTGCCACCAGCAGACGGGACTACACCGGGGAGCTGTTTTTT; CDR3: CATSRRDYTGELFF
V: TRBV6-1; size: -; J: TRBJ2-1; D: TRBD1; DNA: TGTGCCAGCAGTAGCACGGGACAGGGGGCGAATGAGCAGTTCTTC; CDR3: CASSSTGQGANEQFF
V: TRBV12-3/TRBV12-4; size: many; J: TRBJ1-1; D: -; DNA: TGTGCCAGCAGTCCAGATAACACTGAAGCTTTCTTT; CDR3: CASSPDNTEAFF
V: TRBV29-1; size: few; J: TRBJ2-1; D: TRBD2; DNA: TGCAGCATCAGGACTAGCGCCTACAATGAGCAGTTCTTC; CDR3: CSIRTSAYNEQFF